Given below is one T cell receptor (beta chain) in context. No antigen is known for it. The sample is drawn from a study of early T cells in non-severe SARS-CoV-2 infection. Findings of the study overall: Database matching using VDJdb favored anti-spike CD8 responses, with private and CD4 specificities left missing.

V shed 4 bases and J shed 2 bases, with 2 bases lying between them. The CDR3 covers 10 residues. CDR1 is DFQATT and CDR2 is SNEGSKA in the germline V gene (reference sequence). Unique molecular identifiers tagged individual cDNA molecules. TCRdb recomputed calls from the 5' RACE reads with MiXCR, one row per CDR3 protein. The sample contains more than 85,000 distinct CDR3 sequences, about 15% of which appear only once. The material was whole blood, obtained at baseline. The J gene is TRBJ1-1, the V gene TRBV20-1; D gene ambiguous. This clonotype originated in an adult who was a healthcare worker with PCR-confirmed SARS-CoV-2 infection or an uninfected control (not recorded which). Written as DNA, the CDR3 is TGCAGTGCTACTAACACTGAAGCTTTCTTT. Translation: CSATNTEAFF.